These T cell receptor beta chains were read from a single sample in a study of blood T cell repertoires in COVID-19. Measured with immunoSEQ multiplex PCR; TCRdb has only the in-frame clones, and not every one. The sample carries approximately 130,000 clones, roughly nine tenths recorded once. The sequenced sample consisted of peripheral blood. Every receptor here comes from a man in his 70s with active or convalescent COVID-19. Each CDR3 is given with its conserved first and last residue. The D gene is left open where the match is weak. The listing skips clone size in some rows; elsewhere it reads once, few, many or a size class.

J: TRBJ2-5
size: -
V: TRBV10-3
D: -
CDR3: CAISETAGNLQETQYF
DNA: TGTGCCATCAGTGAAACAGCCGGGAACCTTCAAGAGACCCAGTACTTC

J: TRBJ1-2
size: once
V: TRBV6-1
D: -
CDR3: CASSEGQGASYTF
DNA: TGTGCCAGCAGTGAAGGCCAGGGTGCGAGCTACACCTTC

J: TRBJ1-2
size: -
V: TRBV19
D: TRBD1
CDR3: CASSNRQGSGYTF
DNA: TGTGCCAGTAGTAATCGACAGGGTAGTGGCTACACCTTC

J: TRBJ2-7
size: -
V: TRBV11-2
D: -
CDR3: CASSLDFGTPAYEQYF
DNA: TGTGCCAGCAGCTTAGATTTCGGGACACCAGCCTACGAGCAGTACTTC

J: TRBJ1-6
size: -
V: TRBV15
D: TRBD1
CDR3: CATSARDRGQSPLHF
DNA: TGTGCCACCAGCGCCCGGGACAGGGGACAATCACCCCTCCACTTT

J: TRBJ1-1
size: -
V: TRBV2
D: TRBD1
CDR3: CASSPQGWSTEAFF
DNA: TGTGCCAGCAGTCCACAGGGGTGGAGCACTGAAGCTTTCTTT

J: TRBJ1-1
size: -
V: TRBV27
D: TRBD1
CDR3: CASVGQGMNTEAFF
DNA: TGTGCCAGCGTCGGACAGGGGATGAACACTGAAGCTTTCTTT

J: TRBJ1-3
size: -
V: TRBV28
D: TRBD1
CDR3: CASIQGRTGTGNTIYF
DNA: TGTGCCAGCATTCAGGGACGGACAGGGACTGGAAACACCATATATTTT

J: TRBJ1-2
size: -
V: TRBV19
D: -
CDR3: CASSIDRDKNYGYTF
DNA: TGTGCCAGTAGTATCGACCGGGACAAGAACTATGGCTACACCTTC

J: TRBJ2-3
size: -
V: TRBV7-3
D: TRBD2
CDR3: CASSLPSGRNADTQYF
DNA: TGTGCCAGCAGCCTCCCTAGCGGGAGAAATGCAGATACGCAGTATTTT

J: TRBJ2-1
size: -
V: TRBV5-1
D: -
CDR3: CASSLATSAGRYNEQFF
DNA: TGCGCCAGCAGCTTGGCCACCTCGGCGGGAAGATACAATGAGCAGTTCTTC

J: TRBJ1-1
size: -
V: TRBV28
D: -
CDR3: CASSWGGLNTEAFF
DNA: TGTGCCAGCAGTTGGGGGGGGCTCAACACTGAAGCTTTCTTT

J: TRBJ2-7
size: -
V: TRBV27
D: -
CDR3: CASSLSEGFYEQYF
DNA: TGTGCCAGCAGTTTATCGGAGGGATTCTACGAGCAGTACTTC

J: TRBJ2-1
size: -
V: TRBV5-4
D: -
CDR3: CASSPNRDFNEQFF
DNA: TGTGCCAGCAGCCCCAACCGGGATTTCAATGAGCAGTTCTTC

J: TRBJ1-3
size: -
V: TRBV2
D: -
CDR3: CASSPLPGNTIYF
DNA: TGTGCCAGCAGTCCCCTCCCTGGAAACACCATATATTTT

J: TRBJ1-1
size: -
V: TRBV6-4
D: TRBD1
CDR3: CASMSDRGNTEAFF
DNA: TGTGCCAGCATGAGCGACAGGGGGAACACTGAAGCTTTCTTT